Below are 21 T cell receptor beta chains sequenced from a single sample in a study of OX40 agonist ivuxolimab in advanced cancers. This table comes from immunoSEQ multiplex PCR, and its TCRdb copy is limited to in-frame clones, with some not included. In the table there are 20,000 to 25,000 clones, more than 75% of which are singletons. The starting material was CD4+ or CD8+ T cells sorted from blood, obtained in a trial of the OX40 agonist ivuxolimab. The receptors here all came from an adult with an advanced solid tumor such as melanoma, head and neck, liver or kidney cancer.

This chain connects TRBV6-1 to TRBJ1-1, with TRBD1 identical over 9 bases. V shed 10 bases and J 1 base; nucleotides not matched to a gene: 4. This CDR3 is 13 amino acids long. CDR1 MNHNS and CDR2 SASEGT come from the germline V gene. The CDR3: CATGDRENTEAFF. In DNA, the CDR3 is TGTGCCACCGGGGACAGGGAGAACACTGAAGCTTTCTTT.

J is TRBJ2-3 and V is TRBV4-1; the match to TRBD1 covers 8 bases. J lost 4 bases, V lost 4 bases, and 7 bases had no gene match. The CDR3 runs 15 residues. Germline assignment: CDR1 MGHRA and CDR2 YSYEKL. The CDR3 here is CASSPDRERADTQYF. The CDR3 bases are TGCGCCAGCAGCCCGGACAGGGAACGGGCAGATACGCAGTATTTT.

This clone has more than one count but fewer than ten. The V call is TRBV2, the J call TRBJ2-7, with D uncertain. Trimming took off 1 base at V and 3 bases at J, with 4 bases between the two ends. CDR1 and CDR2 from the germline V gene are SNHLY and FYNNEI. The CDR3 length is 12 residues. Written as DNA, the CDR3 is TGTGCCAGCAGTGAAGGGAGCTACGAGCAGTACTTC. Translation gives CASSEGSYEQYF.

This clone appeared once. This chain links TRBV19 with TRBJ2-1; 10 bases map to TRBD1. CDR1 is LNHDA and CDR2 is SQIVND in the germline V gene (reference sequence). The CDR3 is 17 residues long. Trimming at V came to 3 bases and at J to 6 bases, leaving 11 bases not matched to a gene. DNA for the CDR3: TGTGCCAGTAGTATTACACGCGGGACAGGGGAGCGCAATGAGCAGTTCTTC. This encodes CASSITRGTGERNEQFF. Full variable domain (remainder filled in from reference TRBV19 and TRBJ2-1): DGGITQSPKYLFRKEGQNVTLSCEQNLNHDAMYWYRQDPGQGLRLIYYSQIVNDFQKGDIAEGYSVSREKKESFPLTVTSAQKNPTAFYLCASSITRGTGERNEQFFGPGTRLTVL.

Notes on this clone: Other DNA sequences in this sample translate to the same CDR3. The J gene is TRBJ2-2, the V gene TRBV9; D might be TRBD1 or TRBD2, each matching 6 bases. Between the trimmed V and J ends, which lost 0 bases and 4 bases, there was a span of 10 bases. This CDR3 spans 15 amino acids. Germline V gene sequence: CDR1 SGDLS, CDR2 YYNGEE. The CDR3 DNA follows: TGTGCCAGCAGCGTAGGTGGAGGGGGCACCGGGGAGCTGTTTTTT. Its protein product is CASSVGGGGTGELFF.

V is TRBV9 and J is TRBJ2-3; 12 positions match TRBD2. V shed 1 base and J 2 bases; nucleotides not matched to a gene: 8. Per germline, CDR1 SGDLS and CDR2 YYNGEE. The CDR3 has 18 residues. CDR3 in amino acids: CASSVSPTSGSDTDTQYF. CDR3 coding DNA: TGTGCCAGCAGCGTATCACCGACTAGCGGGAGCGACACAGATACGCAGTATTTT.

This chain uses TRBV10-2 with TRBJ2-5, with D perhaps TRBD2 (6 bases). Germline loops: CDR1 WSHSY, CDR2 SAAADI. Trimming removed 8 bases from V and 1 base from J, with 17 bases in between. The length of the CDR3 is 15 residues. In DNA form, the CDR3 reads TGCGCCAGCGGGGAGGAGGTTTTCATCCAAGAGACCCAGTACTTC. Protein product: CASGEEVFIQETQYF.

The chain employs TRBV27 and TRBJ1-5; D is perhaps TRBD1 (5 bases). Germline lookup yields CDR1 MNHEY and CDR2 SMNVEV (reference sequence). V lost 6 bases to trimming and J lost 2 bases, with 11 bases between them. This CDR3 region has 14 residues. The CDR3 bases are TGTGCCAGCAGCCTCAAGACAGGCAATCAGCCCCAGCATTTT. Protein: CASSLKTGNQPQHF.

This chain joins TRBV7-6 and TRBJ2-3; TRBD2 might be the D (5 bases). The CDR3 covers 12 residues. Germline loops: CDR1 SGHVS, CDR2 FNYEAQ. With 7 bases removed from V and 8 bases from J, the gap between germline ends came to 13 bases. The CDR3, as DNA: TGTGCCAGCAATCAGGAGGAAGGTACGCAGTATTTT. This encodes CASNQEEGTQYF.

This clone was seen more than once but under ten times. The V and J genes are TRBV19 and TRBJ1-1; D is unclear. The germline V and J ends were trimmed by 2 bases and 5 bases, with 12 bases remaining between them. The CDR3 extends over 14 amino acids. Germline V lookup: CDR1 LNHDA, CDR2 SQIVND (reference sequence). This CDR3 reads CASSIRTLETEAFF. CDR3 bases: TGTGCCAGTAGTATACGGACCTTGGAGACTGAAGCTTTCTTT.

The chain recombines TRBV27 with TRBJ2-7; 8 nucleotides match TRBD1. Trimming at V came to 4 bases and at J to 4 bases, leaving 6 bases not matched to a gene. CDR3 length equals 14 residues. Germline assignment: CDR1 MNHEY and CDR2 SMNVEV (reference sequence). The CDR3 DNA reads TGTGCCAGCAGTTCGTCTGGGACAGGTTACGAGCAGTACTTC. It encodes CASSSSGTGYEQYF.

This clone was counted only a few times. V usage is TRBV13 and J usage is TRBJ1-2, with 7 bases matching TRBD1. Germline values: CDR1 PRHDT, CDR2 FYEKMQ (reference sequence). The CDR3 totals 15 residues. V lost 1 base and J lost 6; bases outside the gene matches: 8. CDR3 DNA: TGTGCCAGCAGCTTAGAGGGACAGCTCAGAAATGGCTACACCTTC. Encoded protein: CASSLEGQLRNGYTF.

The V gene is TRBV9, the J gene TRBJ2-7, with a weak D call TRBD2 (5 bases). Trimming pared 3 bases from V and 0 bases from J, leaving 16 bases between. CDR3 length: 16 residues. Germline V gives CDR1 SGDLS, CDR2 YYNGEE. The CDR3 is CASSASGAGSSYEQYF. In nucleotides, the CDR3 is TGTGCCAGCAGCGCTTCAGGCGCGGGTTCCTCCTACGAGCAGTACTTC.

The CDR3 DNA follows: TGTGCCAGCAGCCCTATCGGGGGGAATGAGCAGTTCTTC. Its translation is CASSPIGGNEQFF. V gene TRBV27 combines with J gene TRBJ2-1; 7 bases map to TRBD2. This CDR3 region has 13 residues. V lost 6 bases and J lost 7; bases outside the gene matches: 6. Per the germline V gene, CDR1 is MNHEY and CDR2 is SMNVEV (reference sequence).

The chain is built from TRBV7-9 and TRBJ2-5, with TRBD2 matching 7 bases. The CDR3 is made up of 13 amino acids. CDR1 SEHNR and CDR2 FQNEAQ come from the germline V gene (reference sequence). J lost 11 bases, V lost 5 bases, and 11 bases had no gene match. CDR3 bases: TGTGCCAGCAGCCCCCGGGAGGCCCCAAGGCAGTACTTC. This gives the protein CASSPREAPRQYF.

DNA for the CDR3: TGTGCCAGCAGCGACCGACAGGGGGCAAATCAGCCCCAGCATTTT. This codes for CASSDRQGANQPQHF. The chain employs TRBV27 and TRBJ1-5; 10 bases agree with TRBD1. CDR3 length equals 15 residues. Trimming took 6 bases from V and 4 from J; bases not matched to a gene: 6. Germline CDR1 is MNHEY and CDR2 is SMNVEV (reference sequence).

This clone was counted only a few times. The rearrangement joins TRBV19 to TRBJ1-1; D might be TRBD1 (5 bases). V was shortened by 5 bases and J by 0 bases, with 13 bases between the two germline ends. CDR3 length: 15 amino acids. CDR1 and CDR2 from the germline V gene are LNHDA and SQIVND (reference sequence). The DNA for the CDR3 is TGTGCCAGTAGTGAGAGGGGACCGATGAACACTGAAGCTTTCTTT. This encodes CASSERGPMNTEAFF. Using reference TRBV19 and TRBJ1-1 for the parts outside the CDR3, the full variable domain is DGGITQSPKYLFRKEGQNVTLSCEQNLNHDAMYWYRQDPGQGLRLIYYSQIVNDFQKGDIAEGYSVSREKKESFPLTVTSAQKNPTAFYLCASSERGPMNTEAFFGQGTRLTVV.

The chain is built from TRBV5-6 and TRBJ2-1, with 16 bases identical to TRBD2. In germline, CDR1 is SGHDT, CDR2 YYEEEE. V shed 6 bases and J 9 bases; nucleotides not matched to a gene: 9. This CDR3 is 16 amino acids long. The CDR3 region has the DNA TGTGCCAGCACCCCGGGACTAGCGGGGGGGCATAGTGAGCAGTTCTTC. It specifies CASTPGLAGGHSEQFF.

CDR3 sequence (DNA): TGTGCCAGCAGCGTAGGCGGCGGGGCCAGCTCCTACAATGAGCAGTTCTTC. Translated: CASSVGGGASSYNEQFF. The gene calls are TRBV9 and TRBJ2-1, with D perhaps matching TRBD2 (6 bases). The CDR3 loop spans 17 amino acids. V lost 0 bases to trimming and J lost 0 bases, with 13 bases between them. The germline V gene has CDR1 SGDLS and CDR2 YYNGEE.

The J gene is TRBJ2-1, the V gene TRBV4-2, with a weak D call TRBD2 (5 bases). The V gene's germline CDR1 is LGHNA and CDR2 YNFKEQ. V lost 8 bases and J lost 5, with 10 bases in between. The CDR3 covers 12 residues. CDR3 loop: CASSAENNEQFF. CDR3 sequence (DNA): TGTGCCAGCTCAGCGGAGAACAATGAGCAGTTCTTC.

The chain employs TRBV19 and TRBJ1-1; 8 bases match TRBD1. The V and J ends lost 1 base and 3 bases, in that order; junction bases with no gene match: 4. Germline V gene data show CDR1 as LNHDA and CDR2 as SQIVND (reference sequence). This CDR3 spans 15 amino acids. CDR3: CASSIVTGGYTEAFF. CDR3 coding DNA: TGTGCCAGTAGTATAGTCACAGGGGGGTACACTGAAGCTTTCTTT. Filled out from reference TRBV19 and TRBJ1-1, the complete variable domain reads DGGITQSPKYLFRKEGQNVTLSCEQNLNHDAMYWYRQDPGQGLRLIYYSQIVNDFQKGDIAEGYSVSREKKESFPLTVTSAQKNPTAFYLCASSIVTGGYTEAFFGQGTRLTVV.